The 8 T cell receptor beta chains given below trace back to one sample, sequenced in a study of HIV-infected patients and healthy controls (dated by TCRdb to 2014 to 2015). The library came from 5' RACE. The sequencer listed for this sample is Illumina MiSeq. Reverse transcription of around 450 ng RNA was performed with SuperScript III using primers directed against the alpha and beta constant regions. Separate alpha and beta chain libraries were generated by chain-specific third strand synthesis with multiplexing indices. TCRdb ran its own pipeline on the public reads, namely fastp trimming at Q25 and MiXCR clone calling, and kept in-frame beta chains. Rows with one shared CDR3 protein collapse into an entry with the most common genes and DNA. Here the sample has about 16,000 distinct CDR3 sequences; 8% to 10% occur a single time. The top ten clonotypes cover more than 4.5% of the sample. Since whole blood was used without any cell fractionation, the repertoire reflected all peripheral T cells in unsorted form.

Material for sequencing was blood. All receptors come from an adult in good health.

This clonotype has more than one count but fewer than ten. In nucleotides, the CDR3 is TGTGCCAGTAGTATAGGAGGGACAGCCAACACTGAAGCTTTCTTT. Its translation: CASSIGGTANTEAFF. The chain has TRBV19 and TRBJ1-1; 7 bases are shared with TRBD1. This CDR3 spans 15 amino acids. V shed 1 base and J 2 bases; nucleotides not matched to a gene: 4. Germline-derived CDR1 and CDR2 are LNHDA and SQIVND (reference sequence).

By sample fraction, this clonotype is medium-sized (0.01 to 0.1%). V gene TRBV2 combines with J gene TRBJ2-7, with D hard to call. Germline values: CDR1 SNHLY, CDR2 FYNNEI. Trimming stripped 5 bases from V and 0 bases from J, with 8 bases between. The CDR3 length is 13 residues. The DNA for the CDR3 is TGTGCCAGCAGTCCGCGGAGCTCCTACGAGCAGTACTTC. Protein sequence: CASSPRSSYEQYF. The full variable domain, in which reference TRBV2 and TRBJ2-7 provide the parts outside the CDR3, is EPEVTQTPSHQVTQMGQEVILRCVPISNHLYFYWYRQILGQKVEFLVSFYNNEISEKSEIFDDQFSVERPDGSNFTLKIRSTKLEDSAMYFCASSPRSSYEQYFGPGTRLTVT.

The CDR3 DNA reads TGTGCCAGTAGTAGCGGGAGCTCCTACAATGAGCAGTTCTTC. It encodes CASSSGSSYNEQFF. This chain uses TRBV19 with TRBJ2-1, with 7 bases fitting TRBD2. The germline CDR1 and CDR2 sequences are LNHDA and SQIVND (reference sequence). V lost 4 bases, J lost 0 bases, and 0 bases stayed unmatched. This CDR3 has 14 amino acids.

This clonotype was seen more than once but under ten times. The gene calls are TRBV29-1 and TRBJ2-5; 8 bases map to TRBD1. Unmatched junction bases numbered 9, after V lost 4 bases and J lost 5 bases. Looked up from germline, CDR1 is SQVTM and CDR2 is ANQGSEA. The CDR3 is 14 residues long. As DNA, the CDR3 is TGCAGCGTTGTGTCAGGACAGGGATATGAGACCCAGTACTTC. Its translation: CSVVSGQGYETQYF.

The chain has TRBV5-4 and TRBJ1-2, with D tentatively TRBD1 (6 bases). This CDR3 contains 14 residues. Trimming removed 0 bases from V and 3 bases from J, with 9 bases in between. CDR1 and CDR2 (germline): SGHNT, YYREEE (reference sequence). CDR3 in DNA: TGTGCCAGCAGCTTGGAGGCAGGGGACTATGGCTACACCTTC. Its translation: CASSLEAGDYGYTF.

This clonotype appeared many times. Written as DNA, the CDR3 is TGTGCCAGCAGTTTCCCCTCCGGGACAGGTAGTGAAAAACTGTTTTTT. Protein product: CASSFPSGTGSEKLFF. V gene TRBV6-6 combines with J gene TRBJ1-4; 8 nucleotides line up with TRBD1. This CDR3 contains 16 residues. Germline assignment: CDR1 MNHNY and CDR2 SVGAGI (reference sequence). V dropped 4 bases and J dropped 7; count of bases not matched to a gene: 11.

This clonotype was counted ten times or more. The chain has TRBV7-9 and TRBJ1-4; 9 nucleotides align to TRBD1. Losses at the gene ends were 0 bases for V and 7 bases for J; bases not matched to a gene: 6. Germline V gene lookup returns CDR1 SEHNR and CDR2 FQNEAQ (reference sequence). There are 16 residues in the CDR3. CDR3 sequence (DNA): TGTGCCAGCAGCTTAGCAGCGGGACAGGGCCCTGAAAAACTGTTTTTT. It specifies CASSLAAGQGPEKLFF.

This clonotype has a count of ten or more. The chain has TRBV19 and TRBJ2-7, with D possibly being TRBD2 (7 bases). This CDR3 is 15 amino acids long. Trimming took off 6 bases at V and 4 bases at J, with 19 bases between the two ends. The germline V gene encodes CDR1 LNHDA and CDR2 SQIVND (reference sequence). CDR3 DNA sequence: TGTGCCAGTAGCCCCGGGGGCGGGGGATTTTACGAGCAGTACGTC. Translating gives CASSPGGGGFYEQYV.